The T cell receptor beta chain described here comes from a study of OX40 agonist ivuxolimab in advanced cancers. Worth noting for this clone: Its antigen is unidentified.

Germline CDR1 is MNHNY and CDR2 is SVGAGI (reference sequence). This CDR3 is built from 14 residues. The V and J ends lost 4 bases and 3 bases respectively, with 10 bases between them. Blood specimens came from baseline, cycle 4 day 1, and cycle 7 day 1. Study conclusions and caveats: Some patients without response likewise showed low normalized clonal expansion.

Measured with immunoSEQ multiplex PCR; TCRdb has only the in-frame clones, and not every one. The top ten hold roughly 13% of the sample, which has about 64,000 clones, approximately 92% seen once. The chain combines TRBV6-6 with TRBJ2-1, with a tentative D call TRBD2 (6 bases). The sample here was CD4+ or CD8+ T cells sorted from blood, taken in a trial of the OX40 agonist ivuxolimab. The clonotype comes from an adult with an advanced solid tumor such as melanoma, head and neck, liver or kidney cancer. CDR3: CASSLWGDYNEQFF. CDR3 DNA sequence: TGTGCCAGCAGTTTGTGGGGGGACTACAATGAGCAGTTCTTC.